This TCR beta chain was identified in a study of cytomegalovirus exposure and HLA in healthy donors (dated by TCRdb to about 2017). A note on the overall study: An earlier analysis of approximately 640 of the donors reported 276 Gb of sequence data and 100 million to 130 million unique TCR beta sequences from about 179 million T cells. Approximately 330 gigabases of sequencing data and 75 million to 85 million unique TCR sequences made up an early release that covered around 640 HLA-typed donors. The genetic ancestry cluster associated with self-reported Caucasian donors included over 65% of the approximately 410 genotyped donors. The study aimed to test whether signatures of past pathogen exposure could be identified by cataloging public T cell receptors. The study used immunosequencing to profile the T cell repertoires of approximately 690 subjects and linked those repertoires to cytomegalovirus serostatus. Besides the first cohort of roughly 660 subjects, a separate validation cohort made up of around 120 different subjects was used. To predict cytomegalovirus infection status, the study brought together high-throughput TCR immunosequencing, statistical association of individual TCRs with disease status, and machine learning. A later analysis re-examined previously published TCR beta repertoires from several hundred donors and added high-resolution HLA genotyping to investigate patterns of TCR occurrence. The later analysis used no new phenotypic data to find candidate immune exposures, relying instead on TCR beta sequences and their occurrence across donors. To decide whether each TCR beta V gene segment behaved as functional or pseudogenic, an earlier analysis of some 600 of the donors relied on high-throughput TCR beta sequencing. Donor age, sex, ethnicity and CMV serostatus were collected together with the repertoire data. A later genetic analysis took genome-wide SNP genotypes for about 55% of the 666 donors and used that subset as a discovery cohort. All discovery cohort repertoires had been generated using a single sequencing platform. HLA typing covered class I and class II loci at four-digit resolution. The number of donors typed differed by locus, with about 629-640 for A, B, C, DRB1 and DQB1, more than 500 for DQA1, approximately 570 for DPA1, and around 450 for DPB1. Four or five DR-DQ haplotypes were treated as single units for association and clustering because of strong linkage in the cohort. Among around 400 genotyped donors of the cohort, an average of approximately 220,000 unique TCR beta nucleotide sequences was sequenced per donor, of which approximately 18% were non-productive.

Results the study describes overall, beyond this receptor: Strong co-occurrence of HLA alleles, especially DR and DQ, made assigning TCR associations to individual alleles difficult. Some IMGT-functional V segments, including TRBV6-2 and TRBV6-3, could not be told apart with the 87-base-pair reads, so those segments were excluded. HLA typing was unavailable for some donors at each locus, so association tests used only the typed subset. Most CMV-associated TCR beta chains appeared to be HLA-restricted in a later analysis, and the HLA associations seemed to be driven largely by CMV exposure. In both the original and validation cohorts, the classifier was reported to diagnose cytomegalovirus status with high specificity and sensitivity. A total of 150 or so TCR beta chains were listed by the study as associated with cytomegalovirus. The cohort was sequenced for TCR beta chains only, and without alpha or paired-chain data the features that could be detected were limited. A further reported finding was that TCR beta sequences accurately predicted the HLA-A and HLA-B alleles for most subjects in the first cohort. In a later genetic analysis, fewer N-insertions in productive TCRs were reported among donors in an Asian-associated ancestry cluster than the approximately 710-donor mean. A later analysis found that HLA-associated TCR beta chains were more clonally expanded and had lower generation probabilities than equally common non-associated chains. In a later genetic analysis, a missense DCLRE1C variant was associated with V-gene and J-gene trimming of TCR beta chains, and the association was replicated in an independent cohort. A later analysis found that TCR association rates varied across HLA loci, with DRB1 alleles showing the most associated TCRs and HLA-C alleles the fewest. The sequencing pipeline was judged likely to have produced a cluster of highly shared sequence variants as a technical artifact. Linkage disequilibrium might explain the correlated functional status among segregating V segments, but an unknown experimental factor could not be excluded. In an earlier analysis of approximately 590 of the donors, most TCR beta V segments were observed in productive rearrangements about 87% or about 30% of the time, broadly matching IMGT annotations. In vitro tests confirmed that a few of the cytomegalovirus-associated TCR beta chains recognize cytomegalovirus antigens. While some public TCRs were present in many individuals, most TCR sequences turned up only very rarely across donors. The earlier analysis of approximately 540 of the donors excluded some 15 rarely observed V segments, including chromosome 9 orphons, because counts were too low. In a later analysis, several top co-occurrence clusters were reported to appear linked to parvovirus B19, influenza, CMV and Epstein-Barr virus. In a later analysis, 16,951 TCR beta sequences were associated with specific HLA alleles at a false discovery rate of 0.05. Presence/absence analyses assumed roughly uniform sequencing depth across donors, an assumption that may not hold. CMV serostatus was the only immune exposure information available for the cohort. The authors suggested that the approach could potentially be generalized to other disease states and immunological phenotypes.

To prepare the library, the immunoSEQ multiplex PCR assay was applied. A mixture of 60 forward primers for TCR Vbeta segments and 13 reverse primers for TCR Jbeta segments was used in the multiplex PCR. The CDR3 region of rearranged TCR beta genes was amplified from genomic DNA by a multiplex PCR assay. On the Illumina HiSeq System, the amplified TCR beta libraries were sequenced as 87-base-pair reads. Under the source paper's analysis protocol: In a later analysis, around 80 million unique TCR beta chains were counted across the approximately 670 repertoires, and some 10 million of these chains were shared by at least two donors. To remove PCR and sequencing errors, raw reads were error-corrected and collapsed into unique sequences using a nearest-neighbor algorithm that merged closely related sequences. Alignment of CDR3 sequences to IMGT reference sequences was used to assign V, D and J gene segments. For a sequence to be retained, a match of at least six nucleotides was required to both a V gene segment and a J gene segment. A rearrangement counted as productive if the CDR3 had no stop codons and remained in frame with V and J, and every other rearrangement counted as non-productive. CDR3 was defined by IMGT convention, running from the second conserved V-encoded cysteine to the conserved J-encoded phenylalanine. The earlier analysis of 587 of the donors excluded any sequence lacking an unambiguous match to a single V gene segment. In an earlier analysis of a few hundred of the donors, a V segment was called functional when productive rearrangements were above 56.7%, and segregating when the standard deviation between donors exceeded 5%. A statistical classification framework was built for diagnosing cytomegalovirus status from the catalog of TCR beta chain sequences. V and J gene assignment, in a later analysis, came from comparing TCR nucleotide sequences with IMGT/GENE-DB human TR gene sequences. The TCRdist pipeline was used in a later analysis to assign CDR3 sequences and most-parsimonious VDJ recombination scenarios. In a later analysis, each TCR beta chain was defined by its CDR3 amino acid sequence together with its V-gene family, and reads without a unique V-gene family were excluded. As a way to deal with suspected cross-contamination and a sequencing artifact, a later analysis dropped 592 nucleotide sequences that were highly shared and had low generation probability. In a later analysis, a clonal expansion index was calculated for each public chain from normalized within-repertoire ranks of inferred template counts. A later analysis computed generation probabilities with a VDJ recombination model fitted to out-of-frame rearrangements, and checked the results against IGoR. Hypergeometric tests were used in a later analysis to score TCR-TCR, TCR-HLA and TCR-CMV co-occurrence, with a repertoire-size bias correction applied to the TCR pairs. In a later analysis, false discovery rates were estimated by permuting HLA or CMV assignments 20 times. In a later analysis, co-occurring TCRs were grouped using DBSCAN, with TCRdist sequence similarity added in when clustering inside HLA-allele-positive subsets. Repertoires with fewer than 30,000 or more than 120,000 public chains, plus five repertoires with anomalous nucleotide sharing, were excluded from co-occurrence clustering. In its TCRdb copy, this immuneACCESS table keeps in-frame sequences only and misses some clones. Where compared with another copy, unresolved V genes explain less than half of these, and the others have no known cause. From that table come the V and J calls and clone size; the DNA was used to work out D and trimming. This sample gives roughly 130,000 clones in total; 8.5% to 10% of them show up just once. Clones ranked in the top ten supply 5.5% of the sample.

V is clipped by 4 bases and J by 4 bases, and the sequence between their germline boundaries is 11 bases long. In the germline V gene, CDR1 corresponds to SNHLY and CDR2 to FYNNEI. The CDR3 holds 14 amino acids from the cysteine to the phenylalanine. Only the CDR3 DNA stays, 42 bases, in frame from base 1. The cohort comprised several hundred healthy bone marrow donors. At the time of sampling, every cohort member was nominally healthy, though immune exposures that went unrecorded were likely present. The donor was CMV seronegative and was included in the group of hundreds of seronegative cohort members. A peripheral blood sample was collected from each donor, and TCR beta sequencing was performed on peripheral blood mononuclear cells. The Qiagen DNeasy Blood Extraction Kit was used to extract genomic DNA from the blood cell samples. About this clone: Its antigen remains unidentified. No base qualities exist here, and no much larger clone lies one base off it.

Recombination connected TRBV2 to TRBJ1-5; TRBD1 is a weak D gene call, 6 bases matching. Sequenced material: PBMCs. This clonotype was sampled from a middle-aged man in good health and CMV-seronegative. The DNA reads as follows: TGTGCCAGCAGTGGGCAGGGGTGGAATCAGCCCCAGCATTTT. This translates into CASSGQGWNQPQHF.